The sequence of this T cell receptor (beta chain) was determined in a study of blood T cell repertoires in COVID-19. Study context: COVID-19 samples, acute and convalescent, were from the United States, Italy and Spain. PBMCs, B-cell-depleted T cells, or T cells were the source of the cDNA or gDNA that made up the material.

Authors' data handling: Researchers report that nucleated cell counts were estimated from reference gene primer amplification. TCRdb keeps only in-frame clones here, not all; method: immunoSEQ multiplex PCR. The V and J calls and clone size are taken from that table; D and trimming were inferred from the DNA. The sample contains under 250,000 clones, roughly nine tenths of which appear only once. The germline V gene has CDR1 ENHRY and CDR2 SYGVKD. There are 17 residues in the CDR3. Deletions cut 3 bases from V and 0 bases from J, with 15 bases between. Sequencing was performed on peripheral blood. The clonotype was recovered from a man between 18 and 29 years old with active or convalescent COVID-19. The chain couples TRBV10-3 to TRBJ2-1; D might be TRBD2 (5 bases). CDR3 sequence reads: CAISDGESYRSYNEQFF. For the CDR3, the DNA is TGTGCCATCAGTGACGGGGAGTCATATCGCTCCTACAATGAGCAGTTCTTC.